These 12 T cell receptor beta chains came from one sample sequenced in a study of early T cells in non-severe SARS-CoV-2 infection. TCRdb processed the 5' RACE reads anew with MiXCR; each CDR3 protein has one entry. Of more than 65,000 distinct CDR3 sequences listed, about an eighth are singletons. Sequencing used whole blood, obtained at baseline. All receptors derive from an adult who was a healthcare worker with PCR-confirmed SARS-CoV-2 infection or an uninfected control (not recorded which).

A few counts support this clonotype. CDR3 DNA sequence: TGTGCCAGCAGCCCCGAGGGAGGGGCGAGGTACACTGAAGCTTTCTTT. It is translated as CASSPEGGARYTEAFF. The chain uses TRBV7-9 and TRBJ1-1; a weak D match, TRBD1 (5 bases). The CDR3 length is 16 residues. Trimming stripped 5 bases from V and 3 bases from J, with 19 bases between. Germline lookup yields CDR1 SEHNR and CDR2 FQNEAQ (reference sequence).

This clonotype was seen a few times. The rearrangement links TRBV7-9 to TRBJ2-7; unclear D gene. V lost 2 bases, J lost 5 bases, and 7 bases lay in between. Germline CDR1 is SEHNR and CDR2 is FQNEAQ (reference sequence). The CDR3 extends over 12 amino acids. The CDR3 loop is CASSLSDDEQYF. The CDR3 coding sequence is TGTGCCAGCAGCTTATCGGACGACGAGCAGTACTTC. Together with reference TRBV7-9 and TRBJ2-7, the CDR3 gives the full variable domain: DTGVSQNPRHKITKRGQNVTFRCDPISEHNRLYWYRQTLGQGPEFLTYFQNEAQLEKSRLLSDRFSAERPKGSFSTLEIQRTEQGDSAMYLCASSLSDDEQYFGPGTRLTVT.

The chain joins TRBV12-5 to TRBJ1-1, with D hard to call. The germline gives CDR1 LGHNT, CDR2 FRNRAP. Between the trimmed V and J ends, which lost 6 bases and 3 bases, there was a span of 5 bases. The CDR3 runs to 11 residues. In DNA, the CDR3 is TGTGCTAGTGGCAGCGACACTGAAGCTTTCTTT. This sequence encodes CASGSDTEAFF.

This clonotype was detected ten times or more. The V and J genes are TRBV18 and TRBJ2-3; D is possibly TRBD1 or TRBD2 (5 bases each). Germline V gives CDR1 KGHSH, CDR2 LQKENI. The V gene lost 2 bases and the J gene lost 7 bases, with 22 bases spanning the gap. The CDR3 spans 17 residues. The CDR3 DNA follows: TGTGCCAGCTCACCATTTGGATCGGGGCAGACCGCCTATACGCAGTATTTT. This codes for CASSPFGSGQTAYTQYF. The whole variable domain, filled in from reference TRBV18 and TRBJ2-3, reads NAGVMQNPRHLVRRRGQEARLRCSPMKGHSHVYWYRQLPEEGLKFMVYLQKENIIDESGMPKERFSAEFPKEGPSILRIQQVVRGDSAAYFCASSPFGSGQTAYTQYFGPGTRLTVL.

This chain joins TRBV6-5 and TRBJ2-7, with TRBD1 identical over 7 bases. The V and J ends lost 6 bases and 5 bases, in that order; junction bases with no gene match: 7. The germline gives CDR1 MNHEY, CDR2 SVGAGI. The CDR3 is 13 amino acids. DNA of the CDR3: TGTGCCAGCAGGAACAGGGGAACGGACGAGCAGTACTTC. Translated: CASRNRGTDEQYF.

This clonotype was detected only a few times. The chain uses TRBV7-2 and TRBJ2-5, with TRBD2 matching 9 bases. The CDR3 runs to 17 residues. Germline loops: CDR1 SGHTA, CDR2 FQGNSA. Losses at the gene ends were 3 bases for V and 1 base for J; bases not matched to a gene: 9. The CDR3 DNA reads TGTGCCAGCAGCTTTACTGTGGTAGCGGGGGCCCAAGAGACCCAGTACTTC. This encodes CASSFTVVAGAQETQYF.

The V gene is TRBV14, the J gene TRBJ2-2; 7 bases are shared with TRBD2. This CDR3 comprises 19 residues. Losses at the gene ends were 1 base for V and 6 bases for J; bases not matched to a gene: 17. Germline V gene data show CDR1 as SGHDN and CDR2 as FVKESK. CDR3 sequence reads: CASSQGFGVSGGLPGELFF. The CDR3 DNA reads as TGTGCCAGCAGCCAAGGATTTGGGGTGTCGGGAGGATTGCCCGGGGAGCTGTTTTTT.

This clonotype was counted many times. The chain is built from TRBV7-2 and TRBJ2-5, with 7 bases that match TRBD2. Germline CDR1 SGHTA, CDR2 FQGNSA. This CDR3 is 14 amino acids long. Germline trimming cut 8 bases from V and 9 bases from J; bases unmatched to any gene: 15. The CDR3 nucleotides are TGTGCCAGCGGGTCCGGCGGGGGACTCGCTCCCCAGTACTTC. Its protein product is CASGSGGGLAPQYF.

There are many counts of this clonotype. The chain combines TRBV3-1 with TRBJ2-1; D unresolved. CDR1 and CDR2 (germline): LGHDT, YNNKEL (reference sequence). The CDR3 spans 11 residues. Trimming stripped 0 bases from V and 8 bases from J, with 2 bases between. CDR3 nucleotides: TGTGCCAGCAGCCAAGAGTATGAGCAGTTCTTC. The encoded protein is CASSQEYEQFF.

J is TRBJ2-3 and V is TRBV7-9, with TRBD2 identical over 10 bases. Germline loops: CDR1 SEHNR, CDR2 FQNEAQ (reference sequence). This CDR3 contains 16 residues. The J segment lost 2 bases and the V segment lost 5 bases, leaving 7 bases of the junction unmatched. CDR3 residues: CASSPAGGPDTDTQYF. For the CDR3, the DNA is TGTGCCAGCAGCCCAGCGGGGGGGCCTGACACAGATACGCAGTATTTT.

This clonotype was seen many times. The chain links TRBV29-1 to TRBJ2-1; possibly TRBD1 or TRBD2 for D (6 bases each). Trimming removed 2 bases at V and 9 bases at J, with 17 bases between. The CDR3 has 14 amino acids. Germline loops: CDR1 SQVTM, CDR2 ANQGSEA. Here the CDR3 reads CSVELDGGPGEQFF. The CDR3 DNA sequence: TGCAGCGTTGAATTGGATGGGGGGCCCGGTGAGCAGTTCTTC.

The chain combines TRBV12-3 or TRBV12-4 with TRBJ2-7; 9 positions match TRBD1. There are 15 residues in the CDR3. Unmatched junction bases numbered 10, after V lost 6 bases and J lost 4 bases. CDR3 loop: CASSRSRDRAYEQYF. As DNA, the CDR3 is TGTGCCAGCAGCCGATCGAGGGACAGGGCTTACGAGCAGTACTTC.